This paragraph covers one TCR beta chain sequence. Its antigen is currently unknown. Sequencing targeted expressed TCRB transcripts, as all isolated RNA had been reverse transcribed. Sequencing used immunoSEQ multiplex PCR; TCRdb keeps in-frame clones, though not all of them. The sample lists around 310,000 clones; 11% were seen once. In germline, CDR1 is GTSNPN, CDR2 SVGIG (reference sequence). This CDR3 region has 12 residues. J was trimmed by 6 bases and V by 2 bases; bases with no gene match: 3. This sample is drawn from a study of beta chain features in type 1 diabetes. Study information: Summed over all samples, the examined sorted cells came to roughly 110,000,000. General study points: The naive, central memory and Treg TCRB repertoires showed an apparent similarity that was greater among patients than among healthy donors.

Material: naive CD4+ T cells from blood. The chain recombines TRBV30 with TRBJ1-1, with 7 bases that match TRBD1. This sequence originates from a woman under 40 in good health. Here the CDR3 DNA reads TGTGCCTGGAGTCTACAGGGGCCTGAAGCTTTCTTT. As protein: CAWSLQGPEAFF. The full variable domain, rest sourced from reference TRBV30 and TRBJ1-1, is SQTIHQWPATLVQPVGSPLSLECTVEGTSNPNLYWYRQAAGRGLQLLFYSVGIGQISSEVPQNLSASRPQDRQFILSSKKLLLSDSGFYLCAWSLQGPEAFFGQGTRLTVV.